The present entry profiles one TCR beta chain with its context. Using immunoSEQ multiplex PCR, the repertoire was profiled, and TCRdb retains in-frame clones only, with some absent. The table includes 70,000 or so clones, just over 90% detected once. The data derive from a study of blood T cell repertoires in COVID-19. The length of the CDR3 is 16 residues. Trimming at V came to 0 bases and at J to 8 bases, leaving 8 bases not matched to a gene. The germline V gene has CDR1 MGHRA and CDR2 YSYEKL. The sample was peripheral blood. This receptor was obtained from a woman aged 18-29 years with acute or convalescent COVID-19. The rearrangement uses TRBV4-1 and TRBJ1-4, with 8 bases identical to TRBD1. DNA for the CDR3: TGCGCCAGCAGCCAAGATTGGGACAGGAGATTAGAAAAACTGTTTTTT. Translation: CASSQDWDRRLEKLFF.